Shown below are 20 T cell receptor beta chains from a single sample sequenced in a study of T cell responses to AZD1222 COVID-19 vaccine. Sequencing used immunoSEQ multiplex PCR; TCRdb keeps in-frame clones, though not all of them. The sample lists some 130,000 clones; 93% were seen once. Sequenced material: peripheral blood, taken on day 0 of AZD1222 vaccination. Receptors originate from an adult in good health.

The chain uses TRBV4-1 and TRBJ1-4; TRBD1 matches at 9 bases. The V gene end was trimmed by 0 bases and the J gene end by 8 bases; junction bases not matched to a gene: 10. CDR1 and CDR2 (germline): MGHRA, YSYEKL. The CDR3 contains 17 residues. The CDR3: CASSQDRMGQGHEKLFF. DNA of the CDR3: TGCGCCAGCAGCCAAGATCGTATGGGACAGGGACACGAAAAACTGTTTTTT.

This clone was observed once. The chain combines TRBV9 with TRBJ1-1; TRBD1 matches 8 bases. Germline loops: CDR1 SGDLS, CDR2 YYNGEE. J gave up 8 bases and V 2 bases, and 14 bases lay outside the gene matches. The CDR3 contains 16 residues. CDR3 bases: TGTGCCAGCAGCGTTCATCGGACAGGGTACCGCGAAGAAGCTTTCTTT. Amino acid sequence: CASSVHRTGYREEAFF.

CDR3 DNA sequence: TGTGCCAGCAGCGGACGACTAGCGGGGTTTTGGGCAGATACGCAGTATTTT. It translates to CASSGRLAGFWADTQYF. The chain links TRBV9 to TRBJ2-3; 11 bases match TRBD2. This CDR3 region has 17 residues. Unmatched junction bases numbered 10, after V lost 3 bases and J lost 4 bases. Germline V gene lookup returns CDR1 SGDLS and CDR2 YYNGEE.

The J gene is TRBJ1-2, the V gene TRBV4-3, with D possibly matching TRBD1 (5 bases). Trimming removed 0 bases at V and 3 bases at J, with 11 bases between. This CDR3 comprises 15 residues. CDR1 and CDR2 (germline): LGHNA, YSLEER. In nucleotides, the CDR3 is TGCGCCAGCAGCCAAGAGGCAGGGATGGACTATGGCTACACCTTC. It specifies CASSQEAGMDYGYTF.

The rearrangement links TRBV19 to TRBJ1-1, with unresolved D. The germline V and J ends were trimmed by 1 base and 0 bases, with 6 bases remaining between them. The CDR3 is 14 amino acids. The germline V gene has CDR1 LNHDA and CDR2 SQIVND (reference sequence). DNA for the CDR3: TGTGCCAGTAGTATAGTTCCCCTGAACACTGAAGCTTTCTTT. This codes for CASSIVPLNTEAFF.

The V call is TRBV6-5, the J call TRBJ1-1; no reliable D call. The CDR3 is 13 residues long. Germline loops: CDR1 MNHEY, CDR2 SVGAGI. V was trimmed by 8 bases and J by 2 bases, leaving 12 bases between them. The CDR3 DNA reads TGTGCCAGCCGGATCGGGGATAACACTGAAGCTTTCTTT. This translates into CASRIGDNTEAFF.

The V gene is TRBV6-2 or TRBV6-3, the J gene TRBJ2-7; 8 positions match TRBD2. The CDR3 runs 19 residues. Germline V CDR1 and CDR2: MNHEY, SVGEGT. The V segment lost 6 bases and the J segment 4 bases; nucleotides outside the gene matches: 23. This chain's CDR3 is CASSPYKQRPGLGGYEQYF. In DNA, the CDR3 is TGTGCCAGCAGCCCTTACAAACAACGACCGGGACTAGGAGGATACGAGCAGTACTTC.

In DNA, the CDR3 is TGTGCCAGCAGTGTAGGGGCCACTGAAGCTTTCTTT. It is translated as CASSVGATEAFF. The chain joins TRBV2 to TRBJ1-1; D might be TRBD1 (5 bases). Germline V gene lookup returns CDR1 SNHLY and CDR2 FYNNEI. The ends were cut back, 4 bases at V and 4 bases at J, with 7 bases in the middle. This CDR3 has 12 residues.

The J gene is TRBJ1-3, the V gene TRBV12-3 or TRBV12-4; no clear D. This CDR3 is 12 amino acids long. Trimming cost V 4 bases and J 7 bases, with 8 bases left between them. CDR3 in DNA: TGTGCCAGCAGTTCCGCGGGGAACACCATATATTTT. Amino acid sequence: CASSSAGNTIYF.

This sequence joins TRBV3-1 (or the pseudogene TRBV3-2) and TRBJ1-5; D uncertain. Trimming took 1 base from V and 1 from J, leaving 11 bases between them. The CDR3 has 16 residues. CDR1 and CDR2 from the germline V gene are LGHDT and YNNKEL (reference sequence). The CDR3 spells CASSQGPGSSNQPQHF. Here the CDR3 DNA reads TGTGCCAGCAGCCAAGGGCCGGGAAGCAGCAATCAGCCCCAGCATTTT.

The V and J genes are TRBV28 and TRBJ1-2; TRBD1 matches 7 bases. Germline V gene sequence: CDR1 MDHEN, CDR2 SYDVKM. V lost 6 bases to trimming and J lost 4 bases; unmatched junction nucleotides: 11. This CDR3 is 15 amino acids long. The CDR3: CASSETPTGSYGYTF. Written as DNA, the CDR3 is TGTGCCAGCAGCGAAACCCCGACAGGGAGCTATGGCTACACCTTC.

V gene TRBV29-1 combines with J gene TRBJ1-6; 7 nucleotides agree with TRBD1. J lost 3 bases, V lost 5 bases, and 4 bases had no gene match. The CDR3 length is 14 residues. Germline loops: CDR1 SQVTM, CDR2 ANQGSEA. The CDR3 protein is CSVQTGFYNSPLHF. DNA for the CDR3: TGCAGCGTTCAGACAGGGTTCTATAATTCACCCCTCCACTTT.

The CDR3 DNA reads as TGTGCCAGCAGCGTCAACAGCGAGTCCTTCGCCATATATTTT. This gives the protein CASSVNSESFAIYF. This sequence joins TRBV7-9 and TRBJ1-3; D gene unclear. The CDR3 sequence is 14 residues long. V was trimmed by 5 bases and J by 11 bases, leaving 19 bases between them. Germline V gives CDR1 SEHNR, CDR2 FQNEAQ (reference sequence).

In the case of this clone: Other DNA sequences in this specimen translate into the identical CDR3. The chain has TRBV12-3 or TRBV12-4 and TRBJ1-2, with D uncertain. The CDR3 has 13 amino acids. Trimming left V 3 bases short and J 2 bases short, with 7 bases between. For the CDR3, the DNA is TGTGCCAGCAGTTTGGGCAGCAACTATGGCTACACCTTC. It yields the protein CASSLGSNYGYTF.

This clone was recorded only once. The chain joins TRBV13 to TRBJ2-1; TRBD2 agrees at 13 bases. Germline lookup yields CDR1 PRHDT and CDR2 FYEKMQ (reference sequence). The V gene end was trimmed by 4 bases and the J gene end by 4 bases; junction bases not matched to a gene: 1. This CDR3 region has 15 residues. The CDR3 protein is CASSWGLAGYNEQFF. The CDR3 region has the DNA TGTGCCAGCAGCTGGGGACTAGCGGGATACAATGAGCAGTTCTTC.

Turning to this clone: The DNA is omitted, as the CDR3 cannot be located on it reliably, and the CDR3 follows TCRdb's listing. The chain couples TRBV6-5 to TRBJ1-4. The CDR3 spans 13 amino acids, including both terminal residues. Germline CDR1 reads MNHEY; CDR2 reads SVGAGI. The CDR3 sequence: CASILDGDEKLFF.

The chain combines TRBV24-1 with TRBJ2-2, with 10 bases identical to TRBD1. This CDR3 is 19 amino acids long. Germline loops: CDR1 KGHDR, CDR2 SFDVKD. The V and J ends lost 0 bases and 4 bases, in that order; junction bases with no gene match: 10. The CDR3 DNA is TGTGCCACCAGTGATTTGCGACAGGGGGCCTCTTACAGCACCGGGGAGCTGTTTTTT. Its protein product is CATSDLRQGASYSTGELFF.

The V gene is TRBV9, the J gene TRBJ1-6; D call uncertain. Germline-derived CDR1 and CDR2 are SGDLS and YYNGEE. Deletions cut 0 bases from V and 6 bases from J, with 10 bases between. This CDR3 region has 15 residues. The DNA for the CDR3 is TGTGCCAGCAGCGTAGACGCAGGAACTAATTCACCCCTCCACTTT. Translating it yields CASSVDAGTNSPLHF.

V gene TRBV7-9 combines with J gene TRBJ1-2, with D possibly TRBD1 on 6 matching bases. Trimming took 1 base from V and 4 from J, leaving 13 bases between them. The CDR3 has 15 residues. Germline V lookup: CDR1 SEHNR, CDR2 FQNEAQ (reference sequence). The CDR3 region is CASSLGVRGGYGYTF. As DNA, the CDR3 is TGTGCCAGCAGCTTAGGTGTAAGGGGGGGCTATGGCTACACCTTC.

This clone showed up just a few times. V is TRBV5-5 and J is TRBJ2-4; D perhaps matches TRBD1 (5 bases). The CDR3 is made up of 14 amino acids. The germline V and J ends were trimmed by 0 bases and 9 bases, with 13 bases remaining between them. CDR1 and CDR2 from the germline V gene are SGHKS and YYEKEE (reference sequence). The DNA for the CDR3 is TGTGCCAGCAGCTTGGAGGGGCAAGGGCTCATTCAGTACTTC. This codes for CASSLEGQGLIQYF.